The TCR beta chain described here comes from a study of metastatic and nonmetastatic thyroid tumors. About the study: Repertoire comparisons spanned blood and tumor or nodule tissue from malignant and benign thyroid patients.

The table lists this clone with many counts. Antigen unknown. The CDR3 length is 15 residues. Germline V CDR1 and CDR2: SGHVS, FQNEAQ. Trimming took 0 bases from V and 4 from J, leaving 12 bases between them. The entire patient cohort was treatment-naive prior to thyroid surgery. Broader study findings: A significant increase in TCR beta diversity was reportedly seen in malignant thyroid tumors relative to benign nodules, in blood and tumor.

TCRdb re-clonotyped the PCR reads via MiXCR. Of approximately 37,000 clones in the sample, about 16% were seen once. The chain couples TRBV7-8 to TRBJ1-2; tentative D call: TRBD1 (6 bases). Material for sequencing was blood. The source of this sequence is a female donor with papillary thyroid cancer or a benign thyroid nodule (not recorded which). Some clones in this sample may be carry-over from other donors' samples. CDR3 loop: CASSLAEGGFYGYTF. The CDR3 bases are TGTGCCAGCAGCTTAGCGGAGGGGGGCTTCTATGGCTACACCTTC.